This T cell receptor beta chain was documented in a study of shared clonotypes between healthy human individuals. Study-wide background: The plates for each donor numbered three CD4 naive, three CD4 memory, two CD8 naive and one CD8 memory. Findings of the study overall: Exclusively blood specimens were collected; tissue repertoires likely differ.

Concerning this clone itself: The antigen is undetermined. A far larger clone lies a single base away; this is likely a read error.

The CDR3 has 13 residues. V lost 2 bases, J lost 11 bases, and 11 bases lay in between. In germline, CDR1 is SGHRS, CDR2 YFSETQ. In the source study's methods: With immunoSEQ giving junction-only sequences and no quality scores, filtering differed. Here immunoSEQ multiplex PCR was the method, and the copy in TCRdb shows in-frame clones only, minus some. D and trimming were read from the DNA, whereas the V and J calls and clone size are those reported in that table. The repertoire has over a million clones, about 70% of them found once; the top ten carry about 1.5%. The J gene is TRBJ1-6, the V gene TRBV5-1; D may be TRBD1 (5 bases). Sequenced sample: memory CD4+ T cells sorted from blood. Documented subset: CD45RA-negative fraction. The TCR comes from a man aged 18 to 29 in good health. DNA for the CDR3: TGCGCCAGCAGCTTAGACGGGGGACCACCCCTCCACTTT. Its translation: CASSLDGGPPLHF.